This T cell receptor beta chain comes out of a study of regulatory T cells. The primer mix had 52 TRBV and 13 TRBJ primers. TCRdb's copy holds only in-frame clones and misses some; the assay was immunoSEQ multiplex PCR. The sample shows 30,000 to 40,000 clones, about 94% of them seen only once. The study, taken as a whole, reports: Hydrophobic residues at CDR3 positions 6 and 7 were enriched in conventional CD4+ T cells of CD3G-deficient patients.

About this clone: Its antigen is unidentified.

Trimming at V came to 10 bases and at J to 6 bases, leaving 12 bases not matched to a gene. Germline V gene lookup returns CDR1 MDHEN and CDR2 SYDVKM. This CDR3 comprises 16 residues. The sequencing input was conventional CD4+ T cells sorted from blood. The TCR originated in a child aged 2-9 years with CD3G deficiency. The chain joins TRBV28 to TRBJ2-3; 14 nucleotides agree with TRBD2. The CDR3 nucleotides read TGTGCCACCCGCCCGGGACTAGCGGGAGTATGGGATACGCAGTATTTT. This gives the protein CATRPGLAGVWDTQYF.